The clone carrying this T cell receptor beta chain was seen only once. Its antigen is currently unknown. The sample originates from a study of Ad26.COV2.S vaccination and SARS-CoV-2 variants. Overall study: Within the COV1001 Ad26.COV2.S trial arm, the donor was enrolled. Doses of Ad26.COV2.S were injected into muscle once or twice, 56 days apart. Study results and limitations: Responses of T cells in total may have been underestimated by the TCR breadth and depth analyses. Ad26.COV2.S recipients had broader spike-specific TCRs (P = 0.0014).

The assay was immunoSEQ multiplex PCR, and TCRdb's table has in-frame clones only and misses some. The top ten hold about 3.5% of the sample, which has around 420,000 clones, roughly 88% seen once. Germline trimming cut 4 bases from V and 0 bases from J; bases unmatched to any gene: 6. The length of the CDR3 is 15 residues. Per the germline V gene, CDR1 is SGHDT and CDR2 is YYEEEE. Treatment meaning: over 15 received Ad26.COV2.S at low or high dose, single or two shots; about 5 received placebo; per-sample allocation not given. Day 63 after the first injection of vaccine or placebo was the sampling time.

This TCR was sampled from a person aged 18-65 years who received the Ad26.COV2.S COVID-19 vaccine or a placebo. The gene calls are TRBV5-6 and TRBJ1-1; 7 bases match TRBD1. The input for sequencing was peripheral blood, taken in a trial of Ad26.COV2.S vaccine versus placebo. CDR3 bases: TGTGCCAGCAGCGCAAGACAGGGCCTGAACACTGAAGCTTTCTTT. This encodes CASSARQGLNTEAFF.